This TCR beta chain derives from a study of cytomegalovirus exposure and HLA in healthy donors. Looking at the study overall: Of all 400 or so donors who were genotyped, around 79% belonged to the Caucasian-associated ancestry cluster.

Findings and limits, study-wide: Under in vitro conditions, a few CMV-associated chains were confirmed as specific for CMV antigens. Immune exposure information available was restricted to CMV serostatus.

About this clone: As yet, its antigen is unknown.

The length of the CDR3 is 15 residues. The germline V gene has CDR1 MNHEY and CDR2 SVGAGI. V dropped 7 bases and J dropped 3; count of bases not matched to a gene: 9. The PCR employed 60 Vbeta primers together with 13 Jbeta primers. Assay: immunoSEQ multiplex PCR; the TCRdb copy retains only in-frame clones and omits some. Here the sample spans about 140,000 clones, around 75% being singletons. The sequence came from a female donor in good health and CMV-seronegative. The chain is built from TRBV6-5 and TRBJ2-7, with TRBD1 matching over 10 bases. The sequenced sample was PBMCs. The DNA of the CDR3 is TGTGCCAGCAAAAGGGCCGGGACAGGGGACTACGAGCAGTACTTC. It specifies CASKRAGTGDYEQYF.